This entry is about one T cell receptor beta chain. The antigen is unknown. This sample was included in a study of T cell responses to AZD1222 COVID-19 vaccine. The study's findings and limits: The study sampled repertoires only after the peak T cell response.

Only in-frame clones appear in the TCRdb table, and some are missing; sequencing was by immunoSEQ multiplex PCR. The table includes 100,000 to 150,000 clones, 92% detected once. The germline V gene encodes CDR1 SGHRS and CDR2 YFSETQ. Trimming at V came to 4 bases and at J to 4 bases, leaving 7 bases not matched to a gene. The CDR3 length is 16 residues. The V gene is TRBV5-1, the J gene TRBJ2-1; 11 bases line up with TRBD2. The TCR originated in an adult in good health. The starting material was peripheral blood, obtained on day 0 of AZD1222 vaccination. CDR3 sequence reads: CASSTWTSGQYNEQFF. The CDR3 coding sequence is TGCGCCAGCAGCACATGGACTAGCGGGCAGTACAATGAGCAGTTCTTC.